A single sample gave rise to the 19 T cell receptor beta chains below, sequenced in a study of regulatory T cells in long-lasting Graves disease. Construction of TCR beta libraries relied on iRepertoire HTBI primers and on Arm-PCR targeting CDR3 regions. TCRdb used MiXCR to reprocess the multiplex PCR reads, holding one entry per CDR3 protein. In the table there are 680,000 or so distinct CDR3 sequences, approximately 15% of which are singletons. Regarding time point: newly diagnosed GD, antithyroid drugs for less than 3 months. The TCR library used RNA extracted from PBMCs. These same records also appear under a second study, on T cells in Graves' hyperthyroidism and ophthalmopathy.

The sequencing used peripheral blood mononuclear cells (PBMCs), collected at new diagnosis, from a patient treated with antithyroid drugs. These receptors were obtained from a woman aged 30 to 39 with Graves disease.

This clonotype was seen many times. This chain joins TRBV12-3 or TRBV12-4 and TRBJ2-3, with D hard to call. V was cut by 3 bases and J by 1 base, with 20 bases left in between. The CDR3 contains 18 residues. In DNA form, the CDR3 reads TGTGCCAGCAGTTTTTGCGACGGGCCCACCCTTTGCACAGATACGCAGTATTTT. The encoded protein is CASSFCDGPTLCTDTQYF.

This clonotype was counted many times. The chain links TRBV20-1 to TRBJ1-2; D possibly corresponds to TRBD1 (6 bases). The germline V gene has CDR1 DFQATT and CDR2 SNEGSKA (reference sequence). The CDR3 is 14 amino acids. The V gene lost 5 bases and the J gene lost 6 bases, with 19 bases spanning the gap. The CDR3 loop reads CSAPHFLGAHGYTF. Written as DNA, the CDR3 is TGCAGTGCTCCCCATTTTTTGGGGGCGCATGGCTACACCTTC.

The chain couples TRBV20-1 to TRBJ2-1; no reliable D call. Germline-derived CDR1 and CDR2 are DFQATT and SNEGSKA (reference sequence). The CDR3 covers 12 residues. The V end lost 2 bases, the J end lost 9 bases, and 11 bases lay between the germline ends. The CDR3 region has the DNA TGCAGTGCTAGAAAGGGTTTCGGTGAGCAGTTCTTC. Translation: CSARKGFGEQFF.

This clonotype was recorded many times. The chain is built from TRBV28 and TRBJ1-1; D is ambiguous. V was cut by 7 bases and J by 4 bases, with 10 bases left in between. The CDR3 extends over 12 amino acids. Germline CDR1 and CDR2: MDHEN and SYDVKM. The CDR3 DNA is TGTGCCAGCACCCCCCTGAGCACTGAAGCTTTCTTT. Protein: CASTPLSTEAFF.

In this sample, this clonotype turned up many times. The chain has TRBV28 and TRBJ1-1; TRBD1 agrees at 9 bases. The CDR3 consists of 15 residues. The germline V gene has CDR1 MDHEN and CDR2 SYDVKM. V was pared by 1 base and J by 10 bases, with 10 bases of the junction left unmatched. The CDR3 here is CASSLSGQGKRVAFF. The CDR3 bases are TGTGCCAGCAGTTTATCGGGACAGGGAAAACGAGTAGCTTTCTTT.

This clonotype was detected many times. The chain couples TRBV6-2 or TRBV6-3 to TRBJ2-5, with 8 bases that match TRBD2. Germline CDR1 and CDR2: MNHEY and SVGEGT. The CDR3 is 18 residues long. Trimming at V came to 2 bases and at J to 5 bases, leaving 16 bases not matched to a gene. Written as DNA, the CDR3 is TGTGCCAGCAGTTACCCATGGACGACTAGCGTTAGTCGCGAGACCCAGTACTTC. Its protein product is CASSYPWTTSVSRETQYF.

This clonotype was observed at least ten times. The rearrangement uses TRBV29-1 and TRBJ2-1; TRBD2 matches 12 bases. Losses at the gene ends were 6 bases for V and 8 bases for J; bases not matched to a gene: 14. Per the germline V gene, CDR1 is SQVTM and CDR2 is ANQGSEA. This CDR3 spans 16 amino acids. CDR3 loop: CSVGGSTSGSKDEQFF. CDR3 nucleotides: TGCAGCGTCGGAGGATCGACTAGCGGGAGTAAGGATGAGCAGTTCTTC.

Concerning this clonotype: This sequence may be a read error, since a much larger clone differs from it by one base. The V gene is TRBV30, the J gene TRBJ2-5; no firm D call. Germline CDR1 reads GTSNPN; CDR2 reads SVGIG (reference sequence). There are 11 residues in the CDR3. CDR3 sequence: CVWSVGKTQYF. The CDR3 DNA reads TGTGTCTGGAGTGTAGGAAAGACCCAGTACTTC.

The J gene is TRBJ2-4, the V gene TRBV20-1; D not resolved. V was clipped by 6 bases and J by 1 base, with 10 bases between them. Germline-derived CDR1 and CDR2 are DFQATT and SNEGSKA (reference sequence). This CDR3 is built from 13 residues. The CDR3 sequence is CSARSFAKNIQYF. CDR3 bases: TGCAGTGCCCGGAGTTTTGCCAAAAACATTCAGTACTTC.

This clonotype came up many times. CDR3 in DNA: TGTGCCAGCAGTGCCTCAGGGGTTCGAATCATCGCTGAAGCTTTCTTT. This gives the protein CASSASGVRIIAEAFF. This chain links TRBV6-1 with TRBJ1-1, with D possibly TRBD1 on 6 matching bases. CDR1 and CDR2 from the germline V gene are MNHNS and SASEGT. Trimming pared 4 bases from V and 6 bases from J, leaving 21 bases between. There are 16 residues in the CDR3.

This clonotype was seen many times. The gene calls are TRBV6-4 and TRBJ1-2; the match to TRBD1 covers 9 bases. Germline V lookup: CDR1 MRHNA, CDR2 SNTAGT. V dropped 3 bases and J dropped 4; count of bases not matched to a gene: 3. The CDR3 contains 14 residues. The CDR3 DNA is TGTGCCAGCAGTGAGGGACAGGGTTCCTATGGCTACACCTTC. Translated, it gives CASSEGQGSYGYTF.

This clonotype was observed many times. This chain joins TRBV28 and TRBJ1-1; tentative D call: TRBD1 (5 bases). Germline-derived CDR1 and CDR2 are MDHEN and SYDVKM. Deletions cut 6 bases from V and 3 bases from J, with 11 bases between. CDR3 length: 13 amino acids. The CDR3 nucleotides are TGTGCCAGCAGCACAGGACCATACACTGAAGCTTTCTTT. It encodes CASSTGPYTEAFF.

This clonotype has ten or more counts. Sequence at one end of the junction differs from germline and may be a read error. The chain links TRBV7-2 to TRBJ2-1; 8 bases match TRBD1. The DNA matches TRBJ2-5 better at its end, which makes the J call doubtful. Germline lookup yields CDR1 SGHTA and CDR2 FQGNSA. The CDR3 is 13 residues long. This CDR3 is CASSPDRGEAQYF. The CDR3 nucleotides read TGTGCCAGCAGCCCTGACAGGGGAGAGGCCCAGTACTTC.

This clonotype was observed a few times. The genes are TRBV7-3 and TRBJ2-7; TRBD1 aligns across 10 bases. CDR3 length equals 14 residues. The ends lost 5 bases at V and 6 bases at J; junction bases unmatched: 7. Germline-derived CDR1 and CDR2 are SGHTA and FQGTGA. DNA for the CDR3: TGTGCCAGCAGCACCGGGACAGGGGCAGGCGAGCAGTACTTC. Translating gives CASSTGTGAGEQYF.

Comment on this clonotype: A much larger clone lies a single base off, so this may be a read error. The gene calls are TRBV19 and TRBJ1-2, with a possible D match to TRBD1 (6 bases). The CDR3 consists of 14 residues. Germline CDR1 reads LNHDA; CDR2 reads SQIVND (reference sequence). V lost 6 bases and J lost 2, with 13 bases in between. CDR3 sequence (DNA): TGTGCCAGTAGATTGGATGGACAGAACTATGGCTACACCTTC. Protein: CASRLDGQNYGYTF.

The J gene is TRBJ1-4, the V gene TRBV5-1; TRBD1 matches 8 bases. This CDR3 is 16 amino acids long. Germline CDR1 reads SGHRS; CDR2 reads YFSETQ. Germline trimming cut 5 bases from V and 5 bases from J; bases unmatched to any gene: 11. Here the CDR3 DNA reads TGCGCCAGCAGTCGTGGATCGACAGGGGAAAATGAAAAACTGTTTTTT. The encoded protein is CASSRGSTGENEKLFF.

This clonotype has a handful of counts. The chain is built from TRBV24-1 and TRBJ2-1; D is unclear. With 9 bases removed from V and 4 bases from J, the gap between germline ends came to 15 bases. Germline CDR1 KGHDR, CDR2 SFDVKD. This CDR3 spans 14 amino acids. In DNA, the CDR3 is TGTGCCACCGCTCCCCGGCGGTCGTACAATGAGCAGTTCTTC. Translating gives CATAPRRSYNEQFF.

The chain couples TRBV28 to TRBJ2-3, with 9 bases aligning to TRBD2. Germline-derived CDR1 and CDR2 are MDHEN and SYDVKM. Unmatched junction bases numbered 1, after V lost 8 bases and J lost 1 base. The CDR3 extends over 13 amino acids. DNA of the CDR3: TGTGCCAGCGGGACTAGCCGCACAGATACGCAGTATTTT. Residues: CASGTSRTDTQYF.

There are many counts of this clonotype. The chain links TRBV28 to TRBJ2-3, with 8 bases lining up with TRBD2. V shed 6 bases and J 5 bases; nucleotides not matched to a gene: 7. Germline CDR1 is MDHEN and CDR2 is SYDVKM. There are 14 residues in the CDR3. The CDR3 region is CASRPGGGLDTQYF. CDR3 DNA sequence: TGTGCCAGCAGACCCGGGGGGGGACTAGATACGCAGTATTTT.